This TCR beta chain was sequenced for a study of preoperative IRX-2 immunotherapy in early breast cancer. Sample treatment: preoperative locoregional IRX-2 cytokine immunotherapy. Preoperative locoregional IRX-2 cytokine immunotherapy was tested in the phase Ib source study. Measured with immunoSEQ multiplex PCR; TCRdb has only the in-frame clones, and not every one. The sample contains about 25,000 clones, more than 80% of which appear only once. The length of the CDR3 is 14 residues. Trimming shortened V by 5 bases and J by 1 base, and 11 bases separated the two germline ends. Germline V CDR1 and CDR2: MNHGY, SAAAGT.

The starting material was lymph node tissue, obtained after IRX-2 immunotherapy. This chain uses TRBV6-8 with TRBJ1-1; D gene uncertain. This clonotype was sampled from a human donor with breast cancer. The CDR3, as DNA: TGTGCCAGCAGTGATGGACCTACGAACACTGAAGCTTTCTTT. Protein sequence: CASSDGPTNTEAFF.